Included here is one T cell receptor beta chain sequence, with context. Its matching antigen is unknown. The length of the CDR3 is 13 residues. Trimming removed 3 bases at V and 5 bases at J, with 11 bases between. The germline gives CDR1 MNHEY, CDR2 SMNVEV (reference sequence). Naive CD8 cells lacked CD45RO and underwent positive selection for CCR7, leaving out terminally differentiated effector memory CD45RA+ cells. Each donor was a Caucasian adult residing in Nashville, Tennessee. The record originates from a study of shared clonotypes between healthy human individuals. Broader study findings: Clonotype sharing across a handful of donors was observed for 5% to 6.5% of naive CD4 clonotypes. Clonotype sharing levels among donors were expected to vary with sequencing depth.

Generated by immunoSEQ multiplex PCR, the TCRdb table keeps only in-frame clones and is missing some. The repertoire holds 1.5 million to 2.5 million clones, with just under 95% as singletons. The receptor was derived from a young man in good health. The material sequenced was naive CD8+ T cells sorted from blood. V usage is TRBV27 and J usage is TRBJ2-7; D unresolved. CDR3 protein: CASSFSVFDEQYF. CDR3 coding DNA: TGTGCCAGCAGTTTCTCGGTCTTTGACGAGCAGTACTTC.